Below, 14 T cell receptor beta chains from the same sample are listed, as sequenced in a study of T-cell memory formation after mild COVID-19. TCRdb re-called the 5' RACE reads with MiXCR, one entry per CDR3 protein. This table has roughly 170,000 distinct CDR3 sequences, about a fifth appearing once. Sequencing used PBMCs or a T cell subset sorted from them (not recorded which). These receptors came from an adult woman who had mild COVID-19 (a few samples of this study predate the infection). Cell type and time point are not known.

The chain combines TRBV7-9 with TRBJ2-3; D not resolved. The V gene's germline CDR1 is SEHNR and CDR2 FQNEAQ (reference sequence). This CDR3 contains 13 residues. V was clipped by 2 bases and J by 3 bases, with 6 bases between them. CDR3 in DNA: TGTGCCAGCAGCTTACGGATAACAGATACGCAGTATTTT. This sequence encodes CASSLRITDTQYF.

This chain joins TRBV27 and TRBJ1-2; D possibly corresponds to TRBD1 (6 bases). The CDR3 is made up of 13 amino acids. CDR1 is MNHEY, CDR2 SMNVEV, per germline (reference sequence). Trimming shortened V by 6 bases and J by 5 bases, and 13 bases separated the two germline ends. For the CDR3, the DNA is TGTGCCAGCAGGGCAGGGGAGTTGTATGGCTACACCTTC. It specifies CASRAGELYGYTF.

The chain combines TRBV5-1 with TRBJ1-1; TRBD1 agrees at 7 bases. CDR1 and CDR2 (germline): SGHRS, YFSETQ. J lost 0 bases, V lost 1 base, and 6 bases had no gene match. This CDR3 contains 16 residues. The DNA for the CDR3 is TGCGCCAGCAGCTTGCATCGGACAGGACTGAACACTGAAGCTTTCTTT. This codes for CASSLHRTGLNTEAFF.

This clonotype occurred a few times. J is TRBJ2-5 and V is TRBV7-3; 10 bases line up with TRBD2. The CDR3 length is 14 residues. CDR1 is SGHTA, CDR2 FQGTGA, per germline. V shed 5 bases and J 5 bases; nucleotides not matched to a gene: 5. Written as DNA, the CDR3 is TGTGCCAGCAGCCAAGCGGGGGGGCCGGAGACCCAGTACTTC. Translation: CASSQAGGPETQYF.

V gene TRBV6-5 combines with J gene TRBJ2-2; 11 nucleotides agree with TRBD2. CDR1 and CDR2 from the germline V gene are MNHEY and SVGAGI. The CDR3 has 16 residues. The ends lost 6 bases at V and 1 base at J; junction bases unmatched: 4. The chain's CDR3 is CASSPGTSGNTGELFF. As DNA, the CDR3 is TGTGCCAGCAGCCCCGGGACTAGCGGGAACACCGGGGAGCTGTTTTTT.

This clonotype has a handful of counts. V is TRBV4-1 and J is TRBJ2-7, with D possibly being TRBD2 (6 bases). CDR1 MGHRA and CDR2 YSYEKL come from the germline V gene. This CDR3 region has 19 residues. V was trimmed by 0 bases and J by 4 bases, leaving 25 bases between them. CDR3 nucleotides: TGCGCCAGCAGCCAAGATCTAAGGATGGAGGGGTACCCCTTGTACGAGCAGTACTTC. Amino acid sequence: CASSQDLRMEGYPLYEQYF.

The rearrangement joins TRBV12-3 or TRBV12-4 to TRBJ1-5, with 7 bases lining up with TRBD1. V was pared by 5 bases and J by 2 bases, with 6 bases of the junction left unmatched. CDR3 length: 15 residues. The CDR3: CASSQTGYGNQPQHF. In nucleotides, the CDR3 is TGTGCCAGCAGTCAGACAGGGTATGGCAATCAGCCCCAGCATTTT.

The CDR3, as DNA: TGTGCCAGTAGTATACTCAGGGGATCTGAAGCTTTCTTT. It is translated as CASSILRGSEAFF. The gene calls are TRBV19 and TRBJ1-1; a weak D match, TRBD1 (6 bases). The CDR3 consists of 13 residues. Germline CDR1 LNHDA, CDR2 SQIVND (reference sequence). V gave up 2 bases and J gave up 6 bases, with 10 bases separating them.

In DNA, the CDR3 is TGTGCCAGTAGTCAGTACACTGAAGCTTTCTTT. This gives the protein CASSQYTEAFF. V gene TRBV19 combines with J gene TRBJ1-1; D is ambiguous. V lost 5 bases, J lost 3 bases, and 4 bases lay in between. CDR3 length: 11 residues. The germline V gene has CDR1 LNHDA and CDR2 SQIVND (reference sequence).

In DNA form, the CDR3 reads TGCAGCGTTGAGGGACAGGGGTGGAAAGAGACCCAGTACTTC. It encodes CSVEGQGWKETQYF. This chain joins TRBV29-1 and TRBJ2-5; TRBD1 aligns across 10 bases. The CDR3 loop spans 14 amino acids. V gave up 3 bases and J gave up 3 bases; unmatched junction bases: 4. Germline V gene lookup returns CDR1 SQVTM and CDR2 ANQGSEA.

CDR3 DNA: TGTGCCAGCAGCACAAGCGGGACAGCAAGCTCCTACGAGCAGTACTTC. Translating it yields CASSTSGTASSYEQYF. The rearrangement links TRBV7-9 to TRBJ2-7; TRBD1 or TRBD2 may be the D gene (7 bases each). The CDR3 contains 16 residues. Trimming shortened V by 5 bases and J by 0 bases, and 17 bases separated the two germline ends. CDR1 and CDR2 (germline): SEHNR, FQNEAQ (reference sequence).

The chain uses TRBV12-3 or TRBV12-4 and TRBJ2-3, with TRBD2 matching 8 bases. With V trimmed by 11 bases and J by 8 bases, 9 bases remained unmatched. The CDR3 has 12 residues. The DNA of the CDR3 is TGTGCCTGTGGGACTAGTTACGGTACGCAGTATTTT. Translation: CACGTSYGTQYF.

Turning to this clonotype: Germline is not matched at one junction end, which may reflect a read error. CDR3 sequence: CASRDSSDEQYF. CDR3 nucleotide sequence: TGTGCCAGCAGGGACAGCTCCGACGAGCAGTACTTC. This rearrangement joins TRBV2 to TRBJ2-7; tentative D call: TRBD1 (6 bases). The CDR3 runs to 12 residues. Per germline, CDR1 SNHLY and CDR2 FYNNEI.

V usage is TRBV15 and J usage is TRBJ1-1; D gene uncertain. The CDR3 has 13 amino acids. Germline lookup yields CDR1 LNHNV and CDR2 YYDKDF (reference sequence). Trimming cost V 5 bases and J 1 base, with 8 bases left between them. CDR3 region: CATSPLENTEAFF. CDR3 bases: TGTGCCACCAGCCCTCTCGAGAACACTGAAGCTTTCTTT.